This TCR beta chain derives from a study of cytomegalovirus exposure and HLA in healthy donors. This clone has just a few counts. Germline lookup yields CDR1 MNHEY and CDR2 SVGAGI. This CDR3 comprises 15 residues. Losses at the gene ends were 0 bases for V and 6 bases for J; bases not matched to a gene: 7. The PCR ran on 60 Vbeta and 13 Jbeta primers. Sequencing was performed with immunoSEQ multiplex PCR; in TCRdb, only in-frame clones are kept and a portion is missing. This table has 150,000 to 200,000 clones, approximately 81% appearing once. The clonotype was recovered from a man between 18 and 29 years old in good health and CMV-seropositive. The chain carries TRBV6-5 and TRBJ1-2; 7 nucleotides line up with TRBD1. The sample taken for sequencing was PBMCs. Here the CDR3 DNA reads TGTGCCAGCAGTTACTCGACAGGGTCTTCGCATGGCTACACCTTC. This sequence encodes CASSYSTGSSHGYTF.